The 26 T cell receptor beta chains below come from one sample, sequenced in a study of T-cell memory formation after mild COVID-19. From the 5' RACE reads, TCRdb called clonotypes with MiXCR, one entry per CDR3 protein. The repertoire holds roughly 350,000 distinct CDR3 sequences, with around 13% as singletons. Source material: PBMCs or a T cell subset sorted from them (not recorded which). These receptors came from a man aged 18 to 29 who had mild COVID-19 (a few samples of this study predate the infection). Cell type and time point are not known.

This clonotype occurred many times. The V gene is TRBV11-2, the J gene TRBJ2-3; D uncertain. V was clipped by 3 bases and J by 6 bases, with 7 bases between them. Germline CDR1 SGHAT, CDR2 FQNNGV. This CDR3 is built from 12 residues. CDR3 nucleotide sequence: TGTGCCAGCAGCTTTTCCCGCGATACGCAGTATTTT. Amino acids: CASSFSRDTQYF.

V usage is TRBV7-9 and J usage is TRBJ1-1; possible D gene TRBD1, 5 bases. Deletions cut 5 bases from V and 0 bases from J, with 10 bases between. The CDR3 runs to 14 residues. CDR1 is SEHNR and CDR2 is FQNEAQ in the germline V gene (reference sequence). The CDR3 here is CASSGALLNTEAFF. CDR3 coding DNA: TGTGCCAGCAGCGGGGCCTTGCTGAACACTGAAGCTTTCTTT. Using reference TRBV7-9 and TRBJ1-1 for the parts outside the CDR3, the full variable domain is DTGVSQNPRHKITKRGQNVTFRCDPISEHNRLYWYRQTLGQGPEFLTYFQNEAQLEKSRLLSDRFSAERPKGSFSTLEIQRTEQGDSAMYLCASSGALLNTEAFFGQGTRLTVV.

V usage is TRBV6-5 and J usage is TRBJ2-6; the D gene is possibly TRBD1 (8 bases). Germline values: CDR1 MNHEY, CDR2 SVGAGI. V was shortened by 2 bases and J by 0 bases, with 23 bases between the two germline ends. There are 21 residues in the CDR3. This CDR3 reads CASSYGEGAGGRSSGANVLTF. For the CDR3, the DNA is TGTGCCAGCAGTTACGGGGAGGGGGCAGGGGGCCGAAGCTCTGGGGCCAACGTCCTGACTTTC.

This chain uses TRBV7-9 with TRBJ2-1; D gene uncertain. V lost 10 bases, J lost 5 bases, and 9 bases lay in between. Germline V gene data show CDR1 as SEHNR and CDR2 as FQNEAQ (reference sequence). CDR3 length: 11 residues. CDR3 sequence (DNA): TGTGCCACGGAGCTGAACAATGAGCAGTTCTTC. It specifies CATELNNEQFF.

This clonotype was counted only a few times. The chain links TRBV5-1 to TRBJ1-2; 7 bases align to TRBD1. This CDR3 contains 17 residues. Germline CDR1 SGHRS, CDR2 YFSETQ. V lost 4 bases, J lost 0 bases, and 12 bases stayed unmatched. The CDR3 DNA reads as TGCGCCAGCAGCCCACGCGGGGGGACAGACCCTAACTATGGCTACACCTTC. It encodes CASSPRGGTDPNYGYTF.

The sample holds many counts of this clonotype. The chain couples TRBV7-3 to TRBJ1-1; D is perhaps TRBD1 (6 bases). This CDR3 comprises 14 residues. The germline gives CDR1 SGHTA, CDR2 FQGTGA. The germline V and J ends were trimmed by 2 bases and 2 bases, with 9 bases remaining between them. CDR3 loop: CASSLGQQNTEAFF. CDR3 nucleotides: TGTGCCAGCAGCTTAGGACAGCAAAACACTGAAGCTTTCTTT.

This chain links TRBV7-8 with TRBJ2-3; 8 nucleotides match TRBD2. The germline V gene encodes CDR1 SGHVS and CDR2 FQNEAQ. CDR3 length: 17 amino acids. The junction had 8 bases not matched to a gene; V was cut back by 3 bases and J by 0 bases. CDR3 nucleotides: TGTGCCAGCAGCTTCGCCGGGGGGGCGGTCAGCACAGATACGCAGTATTTT. Its protein is CASSFAGGAVSTDTQYF.

This chain links TRBV5-4 with TRBJ1-2; TRBD1 agrees at 8 bases. CDR3 size: 15 residues. Trimming removed 0 bases from V and 4 bases from J; junction bases left unmatched: 5. The V gene's germline CDR1 is SGHNT and CDR2 YYREEE (reference sequence). CDR3 in amino acids: CASSLVFRGPYGYTF. DNA for the CDR3: TGTGCCAGCAGCTTGGTTTTCAGGGGGCCCTATGGCTACACCTTC.

The rearrangement joins TRBV7-8 to TRBJ1-3; D is undetermined. Germline assignment: CDR1 SGHVS and CDR2 FQNEAQ. CDR3 size: 14 residues. V lost 2 bases and J lost 3, with 8 bases in between. The CDR3 coding sequence is TGTGCCAGCAGCTTACCGTCCCGTGGAAACACCATATATTTT. Its protein is CASSLPSRGNTIYF.

V and J are TRBV5-6 and TRBJ2-5; 7 nucleotides line up with TRBD1. The V gene end was trimmed by 4 bases and the J gene end by 5 bases; junction bases not matched to a gene: 8. Germline values: CDR1 SGHDT, CDR2 YYEEEE. The CDR3 spans 14 residues. The CDR3 protein is CASSRQGVKETQYF. Written as DNA, the CDR3 is TGTGCCAGCAGCCGACAGGGTGTTAAGGAGACCCAGTACTTC.

This clonotype was observed a handful of times. The chain couples TRBV4-2 to TRBJ2-1, with D perhaps TRBD2 (5 bases). The CDR3 spans 16 residues. Trimming removed 4 bases from V and 5 bases from J, with 18 bases in between. The germline CDR1 and CDR2 sequences are LGHNA and YNFKEQ. The DNA of the CDR3 is TGTGCCAGCAGCCTGACGGGATTCCCGAATAACAATGAGCAGTTCTTC. It is translated as CASSLTGFPNNNEQFF.

The rearrangement joins TRBV11-2 to TRBJ2-2, with 10 nucleotides matching TRBD1. This CDR3 is built from 13 residues. Germline V gene lookup returns CDR1 SGHAT and CDR2 FQNNGV. V gave up 10 bases and J gave up 6 bases; unmatched junction bases: 5. CDR3 nucleotide sequence: TGTGCCACCAGACAGGGGGCTGCCGGGGAGCTGTTTTTT. Translation: CATRQGAAGELFF. Full variable domain (outside the CDR3, taken from reference TRBV11-2 and TRBJ2-2): EAGVAQSPRYKIIEKRQSVAFWCNPISGHATLYWYQQILGQGPKLLIQFQNNGVVDDSQLPKDRFSAERLKGVDSTLKIQPAKLEDSAVYLCATRQGAAGELFFGEGSRLTVL.

This clonotype was seen only a few times. V and J are TRBV7-3 and TRBJ2-1, with 9 bases lining up with TRBD2. The CDR3 has 14 residues. J gave up 5 bases and V 5 bases, and 4 bases lay outside the gene matches. In germline, CDR1 is SGHTA, CDR2 FQGTGA. CDR3 residues: CASSPTSGNNEQFF. DNA of the CDR3: TGTGCCAGCAGCCCGACTAGCGGAAACAATGAGCAGTTCTTC.

This clonotype was detected a few times. CDR3 sequence (DNA): TGTGCCAGCAGTTTGGGATACCTAGGAAAACTGTTTTTT. Protein sequence: CASSLGYLGKLFF. The rearrangement uses TRBV12-3 or TRBV12-4 and TRBJ1-4; D unclear. This CDR3 comprises 13 residues. The V end was cut by 3 bases, the J end by 10 bases, with 12 bases between.

V and J are TRBV20-1 and TRBJ2-3, with TRBD2 as a possible D gene (7 bases). This CDR3 comprises 15 residues. V gave up 7 bases and J gave up 2 bases, with 19 bases separating them. Germline V gene data show CDR1 as DFQATT and CDR2 as SNEGSKA (reference sequence). As DNA, the CDR3 is TGCAGTGACAAAGTAACAGGGACTAACACAGATACGCAGTATTTT. This gives the protein CSDKVTGTNTDTQYF.

This clonotype was detected only a few times. The rearrangement links TRBV7-9 to TRBJ2-5; D gene unclear. The ends were cut back, 4 bases at V and 3 bases at J, with 9 bases in the middle. The germline gives CDR1 SEHNR, CDR2 FQNEAQ (reference sequence). The CDR3 is made up of 13 amino acids. In DNA, the CDR3 is TGTGCCAGCAGCTCCCCGGGTAAAGAGACCCAGTACTTC. Translation: CASSSPGKETQYF.

This clonotype was found a few times. The J gene is TRBJ2-7, the V gene TRBV27, with D hard to call. This CDR3 comprises 13 residues. The germline V gene has CDR1 MNHEY and CDR2 SMNVEV (reference sequence). V was clipped by 6 bases and J by 2 bases, with 11 bases between them. The CDR3 loop is CASSLGPPYEQYF. CDR3 bases: TGTGCCAGCAGCCTAGGGCCGCCCTACGAGCAGTACTTC.

At least ten counts were recorded for this clonotype. The chain recombines TRBV7-2 with TRBJ1-5, with 8 bases matching TRBD1. The CDR3 has 15 residues. Trimming at V came to 3 bases and at J to 3 bases, leaving 4 bases not matched to a gene. Looked up from germline, CDR1 is SGHTA and CDR2 is FQGNSA. The CDR3 reads CASSLDRAINQPQHF. As DNA, the CDR3 is TGTGCCAGCAGCTTGGACAGGGCTATCAATCAGCCCCAGCATTTT.

This clonotype has just a few counts. The chain uses TRBV2 and TRBJ1-5; D gene unclear. The germline V and J ends were trimmed by 4 bases and 7 bases, with 17 bases remaining between them. This CDR3 is built from 15 residues. The germline V gene encodes CDR1 SNHLY and CDR2 FYNNEI. The CDR3 sequence is CASSAGPSREQPQHF. The CDR3, as DNA: TGTGCCAGCAGTGCCGGGCCCTCCCGAGAACAGCCCCAGCATTTT. Variable domain in full (rest from reference TRBV2 and TRBJ1-5): EPEVTQTPSHQVTQMGQEVILRCVPISNHLYFYWYRQILGQKVEFLVSFYNNEISEKSEIFDDQFSVERPDGSNFTLKIRSTKLEDSAMYFCASSAGPSREQPQHFGDGTRLSIL.

This clonotype occurred many times. This rearrangement joins TRBV18 to TRBJ2-4; 8 nucleotides match TRBD1. Looked up from germline, CDR1 is KGHSH and CDR2 is LQKENI. J lost 8 bases, V lost 0 bases, and 6 bases had no gene match. CDR3 length: 15 amino acids. This CDR3 is CASSPPLTGDYIQYF. The CDR3 DNA follows: TGTGCCAGCTCACCACCCCTGACAGGGGATTACATTCAGTACTTC.

This sequence joins TRBV18 and TRBJ2-3, with 7 positions matching TRBD1. The CDR3 spans 17 residues. With V trimmed by 3 bases and J by 5 bases, 14 bases remained unmatched. Germline-derived CDR1 and CDR2 are KGHSH and LQKENI. The CDR3 region is CASSPRVITGDQDTQYF. CDR3 DNA sequence: TGTGCCAGCTCACCTAGAGTGATTACAGGGGATCAAGATACGCAGTATTTT. Supplemented by reference TRBV18 and TRBJ2-3, the full variable domain reads NAGVMQNPRHLVRRRGQEARLRCSPMKGHSHVYWYRQLPEEGLKFMVYLQKENIIDESGMPKERFSAEFPKEGPSILRIQQVVRGDSAAYFCASSPRVITGDQDTQYFGPGTRLTVL.

This chain uses TRBV3-1 with TRBJ2-6, with D perhaps matching TRBD1 or TRBD2 (5 bases each). Trimming stripped 6 bases from V and 0 bases from J, with 9 bases between. The CDR3 spans 15 residues. The germline V gene encodes CDR1 LGHDT and CDR2 YNNKEL (reference sequence). CDR3 sequence reads: CASSRGLSGANVLTF. CDR3 coding DNA: TGTGCCAGCAGTCGGGGCCTCTCTGGGGCCAACGTCCTGACTTTC.

This clonotype was seen repeatedly, ten times or more. V gene TRBV7-2 combines with J gene TRBJ2-5, with TRBD1 as a possible D gene (6 bases). This CDR3 comprises 11 residues. Germline V gives CDR1 SGHTA, CDR2 FQGNSA. V lost 8 bases and J 5 bases, leaving 9 bases between the germline ends. The CDR3 nucleotides read TGTGCCAGCCTGAGGGGGGAGACCCAGTACTTC. Translation: CASLRGETQYF. Full variable domain (missing parts from reference TRBV7-2 and TRBJ2-5): GAGVSQSPSNKVTEKGKDVELRCDPISGHTALYWYRQSLGQGLEFLIYFQGNSAPDKSGLPSDRFSAERTGGSVSTLTIQRTQQEDSAVYLCASLRGETQYFGPGTRLLVL.

This rearrangement joins TRBV2 to TRBJ2-3; D may be TRBD1 (7 bases). Germline V gene data show CDR1 as SNHLY and CDR2 as FYNNEI. CDR3 length: 15 residues. Trimming cost V 7 bases and J 6 bases, with 20 bases left between them. CDR3 region: CASIQPGGPRDTQYF. CDR3 DNA: TGTGCCAGCATTCAGCCAGGGGGGCCTCGGGATACGCAGTATTTT.

This clonotype has just a few counts. The J gene is TRBJ2-1, the V gene TRBV27; D is undetermined. V was shortened by 2 bases and J by 4 bases, with 9 bases between the two germline ends. CDR1 MNHEY and CDR2 SMNVEV come from the germline V gene (reference sequence). The CDR3 spans 14 residues. The CDR3 sequence: CASSLRPTYNEQFF. The CDR3 DNA follows: TGTGCCAGCAGTTTACGACCCACTTACAATGAGCAGTTCTTC.

The chain links TRBV10-3 to TRBJ2-7; D is undetermined. The germline V gene has CDR1 ENHRY and CDR2 SYGVKD. The length of the CDR3 is 13 residues. Between the trimmed V and J ends, which lost 5 bases and 0 bases, there was a span of 8 bases. The CDR3 reads CAISSDDSYEQYV. The CDR3 coding sequence is TGTGCCATCAGTTCAGACGACTCCTACGAGCAGTACGTC.